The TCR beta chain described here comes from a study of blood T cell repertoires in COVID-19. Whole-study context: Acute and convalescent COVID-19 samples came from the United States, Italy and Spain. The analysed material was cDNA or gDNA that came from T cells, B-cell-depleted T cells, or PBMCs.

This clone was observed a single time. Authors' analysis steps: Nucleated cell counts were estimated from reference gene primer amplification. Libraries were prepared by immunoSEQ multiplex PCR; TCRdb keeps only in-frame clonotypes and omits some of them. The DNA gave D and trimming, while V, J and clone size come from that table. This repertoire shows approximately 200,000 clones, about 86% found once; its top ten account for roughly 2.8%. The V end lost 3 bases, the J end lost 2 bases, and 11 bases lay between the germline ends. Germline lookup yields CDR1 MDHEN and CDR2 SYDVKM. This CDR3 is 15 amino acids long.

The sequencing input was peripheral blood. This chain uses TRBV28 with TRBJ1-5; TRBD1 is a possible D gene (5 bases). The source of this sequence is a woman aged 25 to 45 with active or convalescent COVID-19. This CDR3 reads CASSFAGTRNQPQHF. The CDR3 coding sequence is TGTGCCAGCAGTTTTGCGGGGACCCGCAATCAGCCCCAGCATTTT.